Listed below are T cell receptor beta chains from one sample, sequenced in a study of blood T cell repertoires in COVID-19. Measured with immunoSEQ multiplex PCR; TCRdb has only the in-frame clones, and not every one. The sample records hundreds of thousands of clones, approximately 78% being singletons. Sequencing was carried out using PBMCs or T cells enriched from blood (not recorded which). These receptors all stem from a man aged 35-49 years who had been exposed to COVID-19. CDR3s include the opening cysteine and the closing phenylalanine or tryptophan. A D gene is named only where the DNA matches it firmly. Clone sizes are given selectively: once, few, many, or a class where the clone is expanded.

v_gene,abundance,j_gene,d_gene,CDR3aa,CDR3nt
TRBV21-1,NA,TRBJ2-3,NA,CASPGSGGTDTQYF,TGTGCCAGCCCGGGTAGCGGGGGCACAGATACGCAGTATTTT
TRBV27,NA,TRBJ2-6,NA,CASSRQSSGANVLTF,TGTGCCAGCAGCCGACAGAGCTCTGGGGCCAACGTCCTGACTTTC
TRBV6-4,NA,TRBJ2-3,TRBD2,CASSERESTDTQYF,TGTGCCAGCAGTGAGCGGGAGAGCACAGATACGCAGTATTTT
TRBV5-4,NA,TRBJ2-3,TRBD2,CASSPPGGLSDTQYF,TGTGCCAGCAGTCCCCCGGGAGGGCTATCAGATACGCAGTATTTT
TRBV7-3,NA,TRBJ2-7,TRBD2,CASSSKAAGLAPYEQYF,TGTGCCAGCAGCTCCAAAGCGGCGGGACTAGCGCCCTACGAGCAGTACTTC
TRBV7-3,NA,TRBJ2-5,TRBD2,CASSLQAGGLRETQYF,TGTGCCAGCAGCTTACAAGCGGGAGGGCTAAGGGAGACCCAGTACTTC
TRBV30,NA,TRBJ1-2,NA,CAWSNRRDYGYTF,TGTGCCTGGAGTAACCGGAGGGACTATGGCTACACCTTC
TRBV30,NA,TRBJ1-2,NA,CAWSRGGYGYTF,TGTGCCTGGAGTAGGGGGGGGTATGGCTACACCTTC
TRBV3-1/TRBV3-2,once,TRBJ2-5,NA,CASSQGGSWETQYF,TGTGCCAGCAGCCAGGGAGGTTCTTGGGAGACCCAGTACTTC
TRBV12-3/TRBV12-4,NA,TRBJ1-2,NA,CASSLYGYTF,TGTGCCAGCAGCCTCTATGGCTACACCTTC
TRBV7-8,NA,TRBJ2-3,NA,CASSSPLRGTTDTQYF,TGTGCCAGCAGCTCCCCTCTCCGGGGGACCACAGATACGCAGTATTTT
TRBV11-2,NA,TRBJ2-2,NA,CASSPRGVGDTGELFF,TGTGCCAGCAGCCCAAGAGGTGTAGGGGACACCGGGGAGCTGTTTTTT
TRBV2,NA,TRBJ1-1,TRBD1,CASSLDRSTEAFF,TGTGCCAGCAGCCTGGACAGGTCCACTGAAGCTTTCTTT
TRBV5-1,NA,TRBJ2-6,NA,CASRGTLTSGANVLTF,TGCGCCAGCCGAGGGACTCTTACCTCTGGGGCCAACGTCCTGACTTTC
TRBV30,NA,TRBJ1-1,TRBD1,CAWSPGQGRAAFF,TGTGCCTGGAGTCCAGGACAGGGGAGGGCGGCTTTCTTT
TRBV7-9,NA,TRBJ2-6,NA,CASSQQGTGANVLTF,TGTGCCAGCAGCCAACAGGGAACTGGGGCCAACGTCCTGACTTTC
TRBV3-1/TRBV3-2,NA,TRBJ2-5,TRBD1,CASSRPTLGQPETQYF,TGTGCCAGCAGCCGACCTACCCTGGGACAGCCGGAGACCCAGTACTTC
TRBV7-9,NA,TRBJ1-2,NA,CASSPDRISYTF,TGTGCCAGCAGCCCCGACAGGATAAGCTACACCTTC
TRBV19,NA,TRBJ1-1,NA,CASSPKTRGSEAFF,TGTGCCAGTAGTCCCAAGACCAGGGGCAGTGAAGCTTTCTTT
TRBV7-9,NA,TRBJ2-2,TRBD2,CASLPQREANTGELFF,TGTGCCAGCCTCCCCCAGCGGGAAGCGAACACCGGGGAGCTGTTTTTT
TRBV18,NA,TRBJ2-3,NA,CASSPPGTDTQYF,TGTGCCAGCTCGCCCCCAGGGACAGATACGCAGTATTTT
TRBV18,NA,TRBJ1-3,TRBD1,CASSPVSDRVNTIYF,TGTGCCAGCTCACCAGTTTCGGACAGGGTCAACACCATATATTTT
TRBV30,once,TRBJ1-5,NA,CAWSRFLNQPQHF,TGTGCCTGGAGCAGGTTCCTTAATCAGCCCCAGCATTTT
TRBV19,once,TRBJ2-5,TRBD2,CASSNPSGMETQYF,TGTGCCAGTAGTAATCCTAGCGGGATGGAGACCCAGTACTTC
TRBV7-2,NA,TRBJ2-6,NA,CASSLTSSGANVLTF,TGTGCCAGCAGCTTAACTAGTTCCGGGGCCAACGTCCTGACTTTC
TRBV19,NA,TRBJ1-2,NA,CASGRYGYTF,TGTGCCAGTGGCAGGTATGGCTACACCTTC
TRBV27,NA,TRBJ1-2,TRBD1,CASSTNRGIDYGYTF,TGTGCCAGCAGTACCAACAGGGGCATAGACTATGGCTACACCTTC